The 9 T cell receptor beta chains listed next were all sequenced from one sample in a study of cytomegalovirus exposure and HLA in healthy donors. This PCR relied on a set of 60 Vbeta primers and 13 Jbeta primers. TCRdb keeps only in-frame clones here, not all; method: immunoSEQ multiplex PCR. This table has roughly 100,000 clones, roughly 80% appearing once. The sequencing sample was made of PBMCs. The receptors derive from a man in his forties in good health and CMV-seronegative.

The chain is built from TRBV18 and TRBJ1-3, with a tentative D call TRBD1 (5 bases). The germline gives CDR1 KGHSH, CDR2 LQKENI. CDR3 size: 14 residues. V dropped 6 bases and J dropped 3 bases, with 12 bases sitting between them. The CDR3: CASSRGEYGNTIYF. DNA for the CDR3: TGTGCCAGCTCCCGGGGGGAGTATGGAAACACCATATATTTT.

As regards this clone: The junction and the germline gene differ at one end; a read error may be behind it. The chain links TRBV7-9 to TRBJ2-5; D is uncertain. The CDR3 has 12 residues. CDR1 and CDR2 (germline): SEHNR, FQNEAQ (reference sequence). In nucleotides, the CDR3 is TGTTCCAGCAGCTTAATCATCGAGACCCAGTACTTC. It translates to CSSSLIIETQYF.

The chain joins TRBV11-1 to TRBJ2-5, with 8 positions matching TRBD1. Matching the DNA end better, TRBJ2-7 makes the J call doubtful. CDR1 and CDR2 from the germline V gene are SGHAT and FQDESV (reference sequence). This CDR3 comprises 13 residues. The CDR3, as DNA: TGTGCCTCCCGCCAGGGGGCCAGCTACGAGCAGTACTTC. This gives the protein CASRQGASYEQYF.

The V gene is TRBV21-1, the J gene TRBJ1-2. TRBV21-1 is a recognized pseudogene. This CDR3 comprises 15 residues. The CDR3 DNA is TGTGCCAGCAGAAATTTCGTAGGCCCCTACTACGGCTACACCTTC. Its translation is CASRNFVGPYYGYTF.

The V gene is TRBV5-1, the J gene TRBJ2-2, with D hard to call. The V end was cut by 2 bases, the J end by 7 bases, with 12 bases between. The CDR3 is 14 residues long. Germline lookup yields CDR1 SGHRS and CDR2 YFSETQ. This CDR3 is CASSLEDYDGELFF. The CDR3, as DNA: TGCGCCAGCAGCTTAGAGGATTATGACGGGGAGCTGTTTTTT.

This clone was observed a handful of times. The V call is TRBV7-3, the J call TRBJ2-2; 7 nucleotides match TRBD1. V was pared by 1 base and J by 4 bases, with 6 bases of the junction left unmatched. In germline, CDR1 is SGHTA, CDR2 FQGTGA. The CDR3 runs to 16 residues. CDR3 DNA sequence: TGTGCCAGCAGCTTAAAGGCAGGGGGTTCCACCGGGGAGCTGTTTTTT. Protein sequence: CASSLKAGGSTGELFF.

On this clone: The same CDR3 also results from other DNA sequences found in this sample. The chain is built from TRBV4-1 and TRBJ2-7, with D hard to call. Germline V gives CDR1 MGHRA, CDR2 YSYEKL. The CDR3 is made up of 15 amino acids. The V gene lost 0 bases and the J gene lost 0 bases, with 9 bases spanning the gap. The CDR3 DNA reads as TGCGCCAGCAGCCAAGATCTTCCTATCTCCTACGAGCAGTACTTC. Protein product: CASSQDLPISYEQYF.

This chain uses TRBV7-2 with TRBJ1-5; weak D call: TRBD1 (5 bases). From germline, CDR1 is SGHTA and CDR2 FQGNSA. Trimming pared 4 bases from V and 0 bases from J, leaving 7 bases between. This CDR3 is built from 14 residues. In nucleotides, the CDR3 is TGTGCCAGCAGCTCTCAGGGTAGCAATCAGCCCCAGCATTTT. This codes for CASSSQGSNQPQHF.

Concerning this clone: One junction end does not reproduce the germline sequence, and a read error may be involved. Other DNA sequences in the sample encode the same CDR3. The chain couples TRBV11-2 to TRBJ1-6, with TRBD1 identical over 7 bases. CDR1 and CDR2 from the germline V gene are SGHAT and FQNNGV. The CDR3 runs 17 residues. CDR3 amino acids: CASSLGQGNLYNSPLHF. The CDR3 DNA follows: TGTGCCAGCAGCTTAGGACAGGGTAACCTCTATAATTCCCCCCTCCACTTT.